Presented here are 24 T cell receptor beta chains from one specimen sequenced in a study of T-cell reconstitution after alpha-beta-depleted transplantation in children. Construction of the TCRbeta library involved unique molecular identifiers. TCRdb independently ran MiXCR on the PCR reads; one entry per CDR3 protein. Of about 350,000 distinct CDR3 sequences in the sample, roughly 15% were seen once. The sample was PBMCs, mostly from graft donor cells, taken 360 days after TCRalphabeta/CD19-depleted stem cell transplant. The source of these receptors is a male patient aged 2-10 years who had a stem cell transplant for acute lymphoblastic leukemia, so the T cells may come from the graft donor.

A single count supports this clonotype. A single base separates this from a much larger clone, so it may be a read error. The rearrangement links TRBV29-1 to TRBJ2-7, with TRBD2 matching over 13 bases. Unmatched junction bases numbered 15, after V lost 7 bases and J lost 3 bases. This CDR3 has 17 amino acids. Looked up from germline, CDR1 is SQVTM and CDR2 is ANQGSEA. The CDR3 spells CSDLTPGLAGTNYEQYF. CDR3 nucleotide sequence: TGCAGCGACTTAACCCCGGGACTAGCGGGAACCAACTACGAGCAGTACTTC.

This clonotype came up a few times. The V gene is TRBV6-1, the J gene TRBJ1-1; a weak D match, TRBD1 (5 bases). Germline CDR1 MNHNS, CDR2 SASEGT. Trimming pared 6 bases from V and 1 base from J, leaving 12 bases between. The CDR3 has 14 residues. CDR3 sequence (DNA): TGTGCCAGCAGGCTACTTCAGGGGAACACTGAAGCTTTCTTT. Protein sequence: CASRLLQGNTEAFF.

The V gene is TRBV5-1, the J gene TRBJ2-7, with a weak D call TRBD1 (6 bases). Germline values: CDR1 SGHRS, CDR2 YFSETQ. With 3 bases removed from V and 3 bases from J, the gap between germline ends came to 13 bases. The CDR3 covers 14 residues. The CDR3 nucleotides read TGCGCCAGCAGCTACAGGGTTAGGGACTACGAGCAGTACTTC. Translating it yields CASSYRVRDYEQYF.

This sequence joins TRBV3-1 and TRBJ2-7, with 12 bases fitting TRBD1. Germline trimming cut 4 bases from V and 8 bases from J; bases unmatched to any gene: 18. CDR1 and CDR2 (germline): LGHDT, YNNKEL (reference sequence). This CDR3 comprises 18 residues. The CDR3 spells CASSPRPFWDRGPRKQYF. CDR3 coding DNA: TGTGCCAGCAGCCCCAGGCCCTTTTGGGACAGGGGGCCTCGGAAGCAGTACTTC.

The chain is built from TRBV3-1 and TRBJ2-2; 10 bases map to TRBD2. CDR3 length: 17 amino acids. V lost 1 base, J lost 5 bases, and 7 bases stayed unmatched. Germline V gene data show CDR1 as LGHDT and CDR2 as YNNKEL (reference sequence). The CDR3 here is CASSQGTAGGRTGELFF. CDR3 in DNA: TGTGCCAGCAGCCAAGGTACAGCGGGAGGGCGGACCGGGGAGCTGTTTTTT.

This clonotype was seen a handful of times. The chain employs TRBV24-1 and TRBJ2-3, with 10 bases that match TRBD2. V shed 4 bases and J 0 bases; nucleotides not matched to a gene: 6. Germline CDR1 is KGHDR and CDR2 is SFDVKD. The CDR3 has 17 amino acids. The CDR3 sequence: CATSDPVTSGSTDTQYF. DNA of the CDR3: TGTGCCACCAGTGACCCAGTGACTAGCGGGAGCACAGATACGCAGTATTTT.

The V gene is TRBV28, the J gene TRBJ2-1, with D unclear. CDR1 and CDR2 from the germline V gene are MDHEN and SYDVKM. Trimming left V 8 bases short and J 13 bases short, with 21 bases between. There are 13 residues in the CDR3. CDR3 sequence (DNA): TGTGCCAGCGTGACTCACCATGCGCGCTTTCAGTTCTTC. Amino acid sequence: CASVTHHARFQFF.

This clonotype was detected only a few times. This rearrangement joins TRBV29-1 to TRBJ2-7; either TRBD1 or TRBD2 may fit D (6 bases each). The germline V and J ends were trimmed by 6 bases and 4 bases, with 13 bases remaining between them. The CDR3 is 12 residues long. The germline gives CDR1 SQVTM, CDR2 ANQGSEA. The CDR3 DNA reads as TGCAGCGTCCGCGGGACACATTACGAGCAGTACTTC. Translation gives CSVRGTHYEQYF.

The chain combines TRBV28 with TRBJ2-7; 8 nucleotides agree with TRBD1. From germline, CDR1 is MDHEN and CDR2 SYDVKM. V gave up 5 bases and J gave up 2 bases; unmatched junction bases: 2. CDR3 length: 13 residues. The CDR3 reads CASSGTGTYEQYF. As DNA, the CDR3 is TGTGCCAGCAGTGGGACAGGAACCTACGAGCAGTACTTC.

In this sample, this clonotype turned up a few times. This rearrangement joins TRBV6-2 or TRBV6-3 to TRBJ2-1; 8 bases are a match to TRBD2. The CDR3 runs to 13 residues. Germline-derived CDR1 and CDR2 are MNHEY and SVGEGT. V shed 8 bases, J shed 4 bases, and the junction held 4 bases outside the gene matches. CDR3 region: CASLAGLYNEQFF. CDR3 in DNA: TGTGCCAGCCTAGCGGGCCTGTACAATGAGCAGTTCTTC.

There are a few counts of this clonotype. The V and J genes are TRBV15 and TRBJ1-1, with a tentative D call TRBD1 (5 bases). CDR1 is LNHNV, CDR2 YYDKDF, per germline (reference sequence). Trimming shortened V by 3 bases and J by 3 bases, and 8 bases separated the two germline ends. This CDR3 contains 13 residues. CDR3 sequence: CATSRTVDTEAFF. The DNA of the CDR3 is TGTGCCACCAGCAGGACAGTAGACACTGAAGCTTTCTTT. The whole variable domain, remainder taken from reference TRBV15 and TRBJ1-1, is DAMVIQNPRYQVTQFGKPVTLSCSQTLNHNVMYWYQQKSSQAPKLLFHYYDKDFNNEADTPDNFQSRRPNTSFCFLDIRSPGLGDTAMYLCATSRTVDTEAFFGQGTRLTVV.

This clonotype has only a few counts. V gene TRBV15 combines with J gene TRBJ2-1; maybe TRBD2 (6 bases). V lost 1 base, J lost 7 bases, and 14 bases lay in between. Germline V lookup: CDR1 LNHNV, CDR2 YYDKDF (reference sequence). The CDR3 sequence is 15 residues long. This CDR3 is CATSRVRAEGNEQFF. Written as DNA, the CDR3 is TGTGCCACCAGCAGAGTGCGAGCGGAGGGGAATGAGCAGTTCTTC.

This clonotype has only a few counts. V usage is TRBV6-2 or TRBV6-3 and J usage is TRBJ1-5; D unclear. The germline V gene has CDR1 MNHEY and CDR2 SVGEGT. Trimming took 6 bases from V and 0 from J, leaving 12 bases between them. This CDR3 is 15 amino acids long. CDR3 amino acids: CASRLTGYSNQPQHF. The CDR3 coding sequence is TGTGCCAGCAGATTGACGGGATATAGCAATCAGCCCCAGCATTTT.

This clonotype was seen a handful of times. The J gene is TRBJ2-7, the V gene TRBV15; 7 bases line up with TRBD2. This CDR3 region has 14 residues. V shed 3 bases, J shed 8 bases, and the junction held 10 bases outside the gene matches. From germline, CDR1 is LNHNV and CDR2 YYDKDF (reference sequence). The CDR3 DNA follows: TGTGCCACCAGCAGCACCGGGACTACCGTCAAGCAGTACTTC. It codes for CATSSTGTTVKQYF. Full variable domain (outside the CDR3, taken from reference TRBV15 and TRBJ2-7): DAMVIQNPRYQVTQFGKPVTLSCSQTLNHNVMYWYQQKSSQAPKLLFHYYDKDFNNEADTPDNFQSRRPNTSFCFLDIRSPGLGDTAMYLCATSSTGTTVKQYFGPGTRLTVT.

This chain links TRBV5-6 with TRBJ2-3; perhaps TRBD2 as D (5 bases). CDR1 and CDR2 from the germline V gene are SGHDT and YYEEEE. V lost 4 bases to trimming and J lost 6 bases, with 18 bases between them. The CDR3 covers 15 residues. CDR3 coding DNA: TGTGCCAGCAGCGGGAGAGGGAATAAAGGGGATACGCAGTATTTT. Its translation: CASSGRGNKGDTQYF.

The chain combines TRBV28 with TRBJ2-7; TRBD2 might be the D (5 bases). This CDR3 spans 13 amino acids. Germline CDR1 reads MDHEN; CDR2 reads SYDVKM. Trimming stripped 4 bases from V and 1 base from J, with 8 bases between. The CDR3 region has the DNA TGTGCCAGCAGTTCTGCGGGTTCCTACGAGCAGTACTTC. Translating it yields CASSSAGSYEQYF.

V and J are TRBV12-3 or TRBV12-4 and TRBJ2-2; tentative D call: TRBD2 (6 bases). The CDR3 runs to 16 residues. V lost 4 bases and J 0 bases, leaving 12 bases between the germline ends. The CDR3 reads CASSSRGIPNTGELFF. For the CDR3, the DNA is TGTGCCAGCAGTTCGCGGGGAATCCCGAACACCGGGGAGCTGTTTTTT.

This clonotype was recorded many times. CDR3 sequence: CASSYLGQVTDTQYF. The CDR3 DNA sequence: TGTGCCAGCAGCTACTTGGGACAGGTCACAGATACGCAGTATTTT. The chain is built from TRBV27 and TRBJ2-3; 8 nucleotides agree with TRBD1. The V segment lost 6 bases and the J segment 2 bases; nucleotides outside the gene matches: 7. This CDR3 region has 15 residues. Germline CDR1 is MNHEY and CDR2 is SMNVEV (reference sequence).

This clonotype was counted a few times. This chain joins TRBV28 and TRBJ2-7; 11 bases are a match to TRBD1. This CDR3 region has 17 residues. V was pared by 2 bases and J by 3 bases, with 9 bases of the junction left unmatched. Germline CDR1 and CDR2: MDHEN and SYDVKM. CDR3 residues: CASSLGGTGGMIYEQYF. In DNA, the CDR3 is TGTGCCAGCAGTTTAGGTGGGACAGGGGGTATGATCTACGAGCAGTACTTC.

V and J are TRBV24-1 and TRBJ2-5; no clear D. This CDR3 spans 13 amino acids. The ends were cut back, 4 bases at V and 3 bases at J, with 8 bases in the middle. Germline-derived CDR1 and CDR2 are KGHDR and SFDVKD. CDR3 DNA: TGTGCCACCAGTGACGTCCTGAAAGAGACCCAGTACTTC. As protein: CATSDVLKETQYF.

The table lists this clonotype with many counts. This chain joins TRBV29-1 and TRBJ2-1; 7 nucleotides align to TRBD2. Looked up from germline, CDR1 is SQVTM and CDR2 is ANQGSEA. Trimming took 7 bases from V and 1 from J; bases not matched to a gene: 7. The length of the CDR3 is 14 residues. The CDR3 bases are TGCAGCGCTTCGGGACTACCTTCCTACAATGAGCAGTTCTTC. Translated: CSASGLPSYNEQFF.

This clonotype was detected ten times or more. CDR3 DNA: TGCAGTGCACGACTAGCGGGAGGTAACCTCGACTCCTACAATGAGCAGTTCTTC. Translated: CSARLAGGNLDSYNEQFF. This chain uses TRBV20-1 with TRBJ2-1; TRBD2 aligns across 13 bases. CDR1 is DFQATT and CDR2 is SNEGSKA in the germline V gene (reference sequence). The CDR3 is made up of 18 amino acids. With 6 bases clipped from V and 0 bases from J, the junction kept 11 bases outside the gene matches.

The rearrangement links TRBV20-1 to TRBJ2-3; 8 bases line up with TRBD2. Germline V lookup: CDR1 DFQATT, CDR2 SNEGSKA (reference sequence). The CDR3 length is 12 residues. J lost 9 bases, V lost 4 bases, and 6 bases had no gene match. CDR3 amino acids: CSATREGETQYF. The CDR3 nucleotides read TGCAGTGCTACTCGGGAGGGCGAGACGCAGTATTTT.

The gene calls are TRBV29-1 and TRBJ2-2; D might be TRBD1 or TRBD2, each matching 5 bases. The CDR3 runs 14 residues. V dropped 3 bases and J dropped 3 bases, with 11 bases sitting between them. Germline CDR1 SQVTM, CDR2 ANQGSEA. This CDR3 reads CSVDPGTHTGELFF. The CDR3 nucleotides are TGCAGCGTTGATCCCGGGACCCACACCGGGGAGCTGTTTTTT.